The rows below give T cell receptor beta chains drawn from one sample of a study of T-cell memory formation after mild COVID-19. TCRdb processed the 5' RACE reads anew with MiXCR; each CDR3 protein has one entry. The data show hundreds of thousands of distinct CDR3 sequences, around 17% seen once. The sequencing sample was made of PBMCs or a T cell subset sorted from them (not recorded which). Receptor source: a man between 18 and 35 years old who had mild COVID-19 (a few samples of this study predate the infection). Cell type and time point are not known. Each CDR3 is given with its conserved first and last residue. Each record gives: J gene, clone size, V gene, D gene, CDR3 protein, CDR3 DNA. The D gene is left open where the match is weak. Only part of the rows carry a size: once, few, many, or a class if the clone is expanded.

TRBJ1-1 few TRBV4-1 NA CASSQARSRQLNTEAFF TGCGCCAGCAGCCAAGCCCGGTCGAGACAACTGAACACTGAAGCTTTCTTT
TRBJ2-6 few TRBV7-3 NA CASSSEGGAGANVLTF TGTGCCAGCAGCTCCGAAGGAGGGGCTGGGGCCAACGTCCTGACTTTC
TRBJ1-1 few TRBV2 NA CASSESRRVEAFF TGTGCCAGCAGTGAAAGTCGGCGGGTTGAAGCTTTCTTT
TRBJ1-1 NA TRBV3-1 TRBD1 CASSQAGTANTEAFF TGTGCCAGCAGCCAGGCCGGGACAGCGAACACTGAAGCTTTCTTT
TRBJ2-1 NA TRBV5-1 TRBD2 CASSADVTSGLNEQFF TGCGCCAGCAGCGCAGACGTGACTAGCGGGCTCAATGAGCAGTTCTTC
TRBJ2-1 many TRBV5-1 TRBD2 CASSYVSGGLNEQFF TGCGCCAGCAGCTATGTTAGCGGGGGATTGAATGAGCAGTTCTTC
TRBJ2-1 few TRBV19 TRBD2 CASSSLGGDLGEQFF TGTGCCAGTAGTTCCCTCGGGGGGGACCTCGGTGAGCAGTTCTTC
TRBJ2-3 few TRBV12-3/TRBV12-4 NA CASSGDSSTDTQYF TGTGCCAGCAGTGGGGACTCCTCCACAGATACGCAGTATTTT
TRBJ2-5 few TRBV10-3 NA CAISDTVVGQETQYF TGTGCCATCAGTGATACCGTGGTCGGGCAAGAGACCCAGTACTTC
TRBJ2-7 NA TRBV10-3 TRBD2 CAISEPTSGYEQYF TGTGCCATCAGTGAGCCGACTAGCGGGTACGAGCAGTACTTC
TRBJ1-1 few TRBV29-1 NA CSGLDLNTEAFF TGCAGCGGTCTTGACCTCAACACTGAAGCTTTCTTT
TRBJ1-2 NA TRBV29-1 TRBD1 CSGGQGDYGYTF TGCAGCGGCGGACAGGGAGACTATGGCTACACCTTC